The 27 T cell receptor beta chains below all came from one sample that was sequenced in a study of radiotherapy plus CTLA-4 blockade in lung cancer. Data came from immunoSEQ multiplex PCR; TCRdb stores just in-frame clones and leaves some out. The table lists 70,000 to 90,000 clones, roughly 79% of them singletons, with approximately 22% in the top ten. The input for sequencing was peripheral blood, taken from a patient treated with radiotherapy plus ipilimumab. The receptors here all came from a human donor with non-small cell lung cancer whose response to radiotherapy plus ipilimumab could not be evaluated. Some clones in this sample may be carry-over from other donors' samples.

This chain uses TRBV4-3 with TRBJ2-3, with 13 bases aligning to TRBD2. Germline CDR1 and CDR2: LGHNA and YSLEER. The junction had 5 bases not matched to a gene; V was cut back by 4 bases and J by 7 bases. CDR3 size: 15 residues. CDR3 sequence: CASSRTSGGGNTQYF. CDR3 in DNA: TGCGCCAGCAGCCGGACTAGCGGGGGAGGGAATACGCAGTATTTT.

This chain joins TRBV7-2 and TRBJ2-7, with 7 bases lining up with TRBD2. The CDR3 runs to 14 residues. V shed 0 bases, J shed 6 bases, and the junction held 5 bases outside the gene matches. Germline V gene lookup returns CDR1 SGHTA and CDR2 FQGNSA. The CDR3 DNA is TGTGCCAGCAGCTTAGCGCGGGGCGGGGGCGAGCAGTACTTC. Amino acid sequence: CASSLARGGGEQYF.

This clone has just a few counts. The chain links TRBV6-5 to TRBJ1-5, with 10 bases fitting TRBD1. V gave up 5 bases and J gave up 7 bases; unmatched junction bases: 2. Per the germline V gene, CDR1 is MNHEY and CDR2 is SVGAGI. The CDR3 has 13 amino acids. DNA of the CDR3: TGTGCCAGCAGTGGGGACAGGGGCCAGCCCCAGCATTTT. Its protein is CASSGDRGQPQHF.

This clone is a singleton in its sample. J is TRBJ1-2 and V is TRBV20-1; 10 bases fit TRBD1. Germline CDR1 DFQATT, CDR2 SNEGSKA (reference sequence). The CDR3 is made up of 11 amino acids. V lost 6 bases to trimming and J lost 13 bases; unmatched junction nucleotides: 8. CDR3: CSAGTGANTTF. Here the CDR3 DNA reads TGCAGTGCCGGGACAGGGGCCAATACCACCTTC.

The gene calls are TRBV15 and TRBJ1-6; perhaps TRBD1 as D (5 bases). This CDR3 contains 14 residues. V gave up 1 base and J gave up 8 bases, with 9 bases separating them. From germline, CDR1 is LNHNV and CDR2 YYDKDF (reference sequence). CDR3 nucleotide sequence: TGTGCCACCAGCAGAGGGGGGGGGTATTCACCCCTCCACTTT. Residues: CATSRGGGYSPLHF.

V and J are TRBV5-1 and TRBJ2-5; possible D gene TRBD2, 6 bases. The CDR3 totals 14 residues. The ends were cut back, 4 bases at V and 4 bases at J, with 14 bases in the middle. CDR1 SGHRS and CDR2 YFSETQ come from the germline V gene. The CDR3 nucleotides read TGCGCCAGCAGCACCGGGACTTCGGGAGAGACCCAGTACTTC. Its protein is CASSTGTSGETQYF.

This chain links TRBV28 with TRBJ2-5, with TRBD2 as a possible D gene (5 bases). The CDR3 has 13 amino acids. Trimming left V 3 bases short and J 5 bases short, with 10 bases between. Per germline, CDR1 MDHEN and CDR2 SYDVKM. This CDR3 is CASSFEGWETQYF. CDR3 coding DNA: TGTGCCAGCAGTTTCGAGGGTTGGGAGACCCAGTACTTC.

This chain links TRBV29-1 with TRBJ2-5; 7 bases line up with TRBD2. Trimming removed 3 bases from V and 2 bases from J; junction bases left unmatched: 6. In germline, CDR1 is SQVTM, CDR2 ANQGSEA. This CDR3 spans 14 amino acids. CDR3: CSVDNGRGQETQYF. DNA of the CDR3: TGCAGCGTTGATAATGGGAGGGGTCAAGAGACCCAGTACTTC.

The chain uses TRBV5-4 and TRBJ2-3; 9 nucleotides agree with TRBD2. The germline CDR1 and CDR2 sequences are SGHNT and YYREEE (reference sequence). CDR3 size: 16 residues. V lost 4 bases to trimming and J lost 1 base; unmatched junction nucleotides: 7. The CDR3: CASSAGGGARTDTQYF. DNA for the CDR3: TGTGCCAGCAGCGCCGGCGGGGGGGCCCGCACAGATACGCAGTATTTT.

The chain has TRBV9 and TRBJ2-3; 8 nucleotides align to TRBD2. Unmatched junction bases numbered 0, after V lost 3 bases and J lost 0 bases. The V gene's germline CDR1 is SGDLS and CDR2 YYNGEE. The CDR3 length is 14 residues. The CDR3 DNA sequence: TGTGCCAGCAGCGCTAGCGGGAGCACAGATACGCAGTATTTT. This translates into CASSASGSTDTQYF.

This clone was observed a single time. The chain recombines TRBV19 with TRBJ2-7, with TRBD1 as a possible D gene (7 bases). V was pared by 7 bases and J by 3 bases, with 16 bases between. The V gene's germline CDR1 is LNHDA and CDR2 SQIVND (reference sequence). The CDR3 has 14 amino acids. The CDR3 coding sequence is TGTGCCAGTACTTCGACAGGGAGGAGCTACGAGCAGTACTTC. Protein sequence: CASTSTGRSYEQYF. Filled out from reference TRBV19 and TRBJ2-7, the complete variable domain reads DGGITQSPKYLFRKEGQNVTLSCEQNLNHDAMYWYRQDPGQGLRLIYYSQIVNDFQKGDIAEGYSVSREKKESFPLTVTSAQKNPTAFYLCASTSTGRSYEQYFGPGTRLTVT.

The chain carries TRBV2 and TRBJ2-7; 8 bases line up with TRBD1. The CDR3 length is 13 residues. Germline CDR1 is SNHLY and CDR2 is FYNNEI. The ends lost 7 bases at V and 2 bases at J; junction bases unmatched: 4. The CDR3 DNA is TGTGCCAGCAAGGGACAGGTGACCTACGAGCAGTACTTC. It codes for CASKGQVTYEQYF.

This chain joins TRBV28 and TRBJ2-4; 9 bases map to TRBD1. In germline, CDR1 is MDHEN, CDR2 SYDVKM. CDR3 size: 16 residues. The junction had 12 bases not matched to a gene; V was cut back by 3 bases and J by 9 bases. The CDR3 reads CASSFEGQGDWAIQYF. As DNA, the CDR3 is TGTGCCAGCAGTTTCGAGGGACAGGGTGATTGGGCCATTCAGTACTTC. The whole variable domain, filled in from reference TRBV28 and TRBJ2-4, reads DVKVTQSSRYLVKRTGEKVFLECVQDMDHENMFWYRQDPGLGLRLIYFSYDVKMKEKGDIPEGYSVSREKKERFSLILESASTNQTSMYLCASSFEGQGDWAIQYFGAGTRLSVL.

This chain uses TRBV6-5 with TRBJ2-3, with a possible D match to TRBD1 (6 bases). V lost 6 bases to trimming and J lost 7 bases, with 20 bases between them. The V gene's germline CDR1 is MNHEY and CDR2 SVGAGI. The CDR3 runs 15 residues. In DNA form, the CDR3 reads TGTGCCAGCAGCCGAGTCCAGGGGCCCTCCTATACGCAGTATTTT. Residues: CASSRVQGPSYTQYF.

The chain links TRBV19 to TRBJ2-3; no definite D call. The CDR3 spans 14 residues. V was trimmed by 10 bases and J by 1 base, leaving 15 bases between them. Germline values: CDR1 LNHDA, CDR2 SQIVND (reference sequence). The CDR3 DNA reads TGTGCCACGCGAGACACGGCAGGCACAGATACGCAGTATTTT. It specifies CATRDTAGTDTQYF.

This rearrangement joins TRBV6-5 to TRBJ2-7; 7 nucleotides agree with TRBD1. This CDR3 has 14 residues. The germline V gene encodes CDR1 MNHEY and CDR2 SVGAGI. The trim removed 2 bases at V and 2 bases at J, leaving 3 bases unmatched. The CDR3 spells CASSYDRVAYEQYF. Written as DNA, the CDR3 is TGTGCCAGCAGTTACGACAGGGTGGCCTACGAGCAGTACTTC.

V gene TRBV2 combines with J gene TRBJ1-1, with 7 bases identical to TRBD1. The CDR3 is 13 amino acids. Germline CDR1 and CDR2: SNHLY and FYNNEI. The J segment lost 4 bases and the V segment lost 7 bases, leaving 6 bases of the junction unmatched. CDR3 amino acids: CASIKGAGTEAFF. The DNA of the CDR3 is TGTGCCAGCATAAAGGGGGCAGGCACTGAAGCTTTCTTT.

This chain connects TRBV11-2 to TRBJ2-3, with a weak D call TRBD1 (6 bases). CDR1 and CDR2 (germline): SGHAT, FQNNGV. The CDR3 loop spans 13 amino acids. V was trimmed by 10 bases and J by 0 bases, leaving 11 bases between them. The CDR3 region is CAIRDTSTDTQYF. Written as DNA, the CDR3 is TGTGCCATCCGGGACACTAGCACAGATACGCAGTATTTT.

This sequence joins TRBV5-5 and TRBJ1-2; 11 bases match TRBD1. Germline CDR1 is SGHKS and CDR2 is YYEKEE (reference sequence). V dropped 2 bases and J dropped 6; count of bases not matched to a gene: 6. This CDR3 spans 15 amino acids. This CDR3 is CASSFRGQGADGYTF. The CDR3 DNA is TGTGCCAGCAGCTTCCGAGGACAGGGGGCGGATGGCTACACCTTC. Drawing the rest from reference TRBV5-5 and TRBJ1-2, the complete variable domain is DAGVTQSPTHLIKTRGQQVTLRCSPISGHKSVSWYQQVLGQGPQFIFQYYEKEERGRGNFPDRFSARQFPNYSSELNVNALLLGDSALYLCASSFRGQGADGYTFGSGTRLTVV.

The CDR3 here is CASSLGLAGYTDTQYF. In nucleotides, the CDR3 is TGTGCCAGCAGCTTGGGACTAGCGGGGTACACAGATACGCAGTATTTT. The chain carries TRBV7-9 and TRBJ2-3; the match to TRBD2 covers 13 bases. This CDR3 has 16 amino acids. Germline V gene sequence: CDR1 SEHNR, CDR2 FQNEAQ (reference sequence). The ends lost 3 bases at V and 2 bases at J; junction bases unmatched: 2.

The rearrangement links TRBV6-5 to TRBJ2-2; D gene uncertain. Germline CDR1 and CDR2: MNHEY and SVGAGI. V shed 6 bases and J shed 0 bases, with 2 bases lying between them. The CDR3 is made up of 12 amino acids. The CDR3 region is CASSSNTGELFF. The CDR3 nucleotides are TGTGCCAGCAGCTCGAACACCGGGGAGCTGTTTTTT.

This chain joins TRBV5-4 and TRBJ2-7; 10 nucleotides align to TRBD1. The CDR3 is 15 amino acids. Germline CDR1 is SGHNT and CDR2 is YYREEE (reference sequence). Losses at the gene ends were 4 bases for V and 3 bases for J; bases not matched to a gene: 7. CDR3 in amino acids: CASSIGTGEVYEQYF. In DNA, the CDR3 is TGTGCCAGCAGCATCGGGACAGGGGAAGTCTACGAGCAGTACTTC.

This clone turned up a few times. The chain links TRBV6-1 to TRBJ1-6, with D uncertain. Trimming cost V 4 bases and J 0 bases, with 13 bases left between them. The germline V gene encodes CDR1 MNHNS and CDR2 SASEGT. This CDR3 has 17 amino acids. CDR3 sequence reads: CASSARHLSSYNSPLHF. CDR3 sequence (DNA): TGTGCCAGCAGTGCACGACATTTGAGCTCCTATAATTCACCCCTCCACTTT.

The chain couples TRBV4-3 to TRBJ2-7, with a possible D match to TRBD2 (6 bases). This CDR3 contains 14 residues. Trimming removed 3 bases at V and 4 bases at J, with 13 bases between. Germline CDR1 is LGHNA and CDR2 is YSLEER. CDR3 loop: CASSHDSSGYEQYF. CDR3 bases: TGCGCCAGCAGCCATGACAGCAGCGGGTACGAGCAGTACTTC.

The rearrangement joins TRBV5-1 to TRBJ2-5; D is ambiguous. The V gene lost 2 bases and the J gene lost 1 base, with 6 bases spanning the gap. The CDR3 sequence is 13 residues long. Germline assignment: CDR1 SGHRS and CDR2 YFSETQ. CDR3 sequence: CASSLLPQETQYF. In DNA form, the CDR3 reads TGCGCCAGCAGCTTACTACCCCAAGAGACCCAGTACTTC.

This chain uses TRBV6-5 with TRBJ2-7; 7 bases line up with TRBD1. V was clipped by 3 bases and J by 2 bases; unmatched bases: 7. The germline CDR1 and CDR2 sequences are MNHEY and SVGAGI. The CDR3 covers 15 residues. The CDR3 DNA sequence: TGTGCCAGCAGTTATGGGGGACAGCTGCCCTACGAGCAGTACTTC. It translates to CASSYGGQLPYEQYF.

V usage is TRBV4-2 and J usage is TRBJ2-1; D might be TRBD2 (6 bases). CDR3 size: 15 residues. Trimming cost V 0 bases and J 2 bases, with 8 bases left between them. CDR1 is LGHNA and CDR2 is YNFKEQ in the germline V gene. CDR3 in amino acids: CASSQDLAPYNEQFF. The CDR3, as DNA: TGTGCCAGCAGCCAAGATCTAGCGCCCTACAATGAGCAGTTCTTC.